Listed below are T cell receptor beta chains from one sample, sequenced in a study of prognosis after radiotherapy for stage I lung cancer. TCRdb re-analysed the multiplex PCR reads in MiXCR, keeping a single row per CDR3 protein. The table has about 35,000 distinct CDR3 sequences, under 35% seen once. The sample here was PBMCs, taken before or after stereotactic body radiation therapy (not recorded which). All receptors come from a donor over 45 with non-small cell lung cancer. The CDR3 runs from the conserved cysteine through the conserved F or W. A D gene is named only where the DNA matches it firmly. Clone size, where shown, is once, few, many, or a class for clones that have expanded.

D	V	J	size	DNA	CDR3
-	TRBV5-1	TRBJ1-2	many	TGCGCCAGCAGCCAAAGTCCAGCGGTAGGCCGGGTTGGCTACACCTTC	CASSQSPAVGRVGYTF
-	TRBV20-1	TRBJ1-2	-	TGCAGTGCTAGCGACAGCTATGGCTACACCTTC	CSASDSYGYTF
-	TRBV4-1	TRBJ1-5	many	TGCGCCAGCAGCCAAGGAGAGGGTTTTAGCAATCAGCCCCAGCATTTT	CASSQGEGFSNQPQHF
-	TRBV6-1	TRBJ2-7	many	TGTGCCAGCAGCTCTCCCCAAGCCGCCTACGAGCAGTACTTC	CASSSPQAAYEQYF
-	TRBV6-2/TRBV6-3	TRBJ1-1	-	TGTGCCAGCAGTTACGGGGCTGAAGCTTTCTTT	CASSYGAEAFF
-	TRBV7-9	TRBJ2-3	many	TGTGCCAGCAGCCCCGTTGTCGGGACGGGGCCTTCTAGCACAGATACGCAGTATTTT	CASSPVVGTGPSSTDTQYF
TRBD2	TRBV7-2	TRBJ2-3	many	TGTGCCAGCAGCCCGTGGACTAGCCGCACAGATACGCAGTATTTT	CASSPWTSRTDTQYF
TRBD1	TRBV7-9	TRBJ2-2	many	TGTGCCAGCAGCCCAAGGACAGGGTGGGCCGGGGAGCTGTTTTTT	CASSPRTGWAGELFF
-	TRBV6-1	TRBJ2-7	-	TGTGCCAGCAGTACAGGGGGGGGAGGGGGCGAGCAGTACTTC	CASSTGGGGGEQYF
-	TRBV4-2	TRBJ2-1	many	TGTGCCAGCAGCCAAGATCAGGCAGGGAATGAGCAGTTCTTC	CASSQDQAGNEQFF
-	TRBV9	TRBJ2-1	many	TGTGCCAGCAGCGTAGGGGAGCGGGCCCAGGGGCACAATGAGCAGTTCTTC	CASSVGERAQGHNEQFF
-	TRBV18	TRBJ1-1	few	TGTGCCAGCTCTCCACAGGTAAACACTGAAGCTTTCTTT	CASSPQVNTEAFF
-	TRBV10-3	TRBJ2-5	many	TGTGCCATCAGGGGGGGGGCAGGCGTCGAGACCCAGTACTTC	CAIRGGAGVETQYF
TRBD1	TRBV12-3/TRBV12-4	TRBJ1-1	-	TGTGCCAGCATCCGACAGGGTGAGGGTCTGGACACTGAAGCTTTCTTT	CASIRQGEGLDTEAFF
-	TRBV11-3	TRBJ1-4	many	TGTGCCAGCAGCTTAGGAACAGGTTGGGAAAAACTGTTTTTT	CASSLGTGWEKLFF
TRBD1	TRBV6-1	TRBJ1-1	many	TGTGCCAGCAGTGGGTTAACAGGGGCTGGCACTGAAGCTTTCTTT	CASSGLTGAGTEAFF
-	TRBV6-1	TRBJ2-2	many	TGTGCCAGCAGTGAAGGTGGAGGGGTCTACACCGGGGAGCTGTTTTTT	CASSEGGGVYTGELFF
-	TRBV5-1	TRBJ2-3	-	TGCGCCAGCAGCGCCACATGGGACCCTCGCACAGGTACGCAGTATTTT	CASSATWDPRTGTQYF
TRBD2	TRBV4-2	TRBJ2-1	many	TGTGCCAGCAGCCAAGAAAGGCGGGAGCACGATGAGCAGTTCTTC	CASSQERREHDEQFF
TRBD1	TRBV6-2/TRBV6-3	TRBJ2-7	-	TGTGCCAGCAGTGCAATCACGGGACAGGGGTTCGACGAGAAGTACTTC	CASSAITGQGFDEKYF
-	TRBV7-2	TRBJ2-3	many	TGTGCCAGCAGCCTCGGCGGGCGGGTGGGCACAGATACGCAGTATTTT	CASSLGGRVGTDTQYF
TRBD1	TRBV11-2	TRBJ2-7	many	TGTGCCAGCAGCTTAGATCGCCGGACAGGAACGCAGTACTTC	CASSLDRRTGTQYF
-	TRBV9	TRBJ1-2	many	TGTGCCAGCAGCGTAGGGGTGTCTGCAAGAGGCTACACCTTC	CASSVGVSARGYTF
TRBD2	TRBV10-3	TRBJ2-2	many	TGTGCCATCAGTGAGAGGGGACTAGCGGGGGGAACCGGGGAGCTGTTTTTT	CAISERGLAGGTGELFF
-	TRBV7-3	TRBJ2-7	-	TGTGCCAGCAGCTTAGGGATCAGCTCCGAGCAGTACTTC	CASSLGISSEQYF
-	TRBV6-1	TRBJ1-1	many	TGTGCCAGCACCCAGGGGACTGAAGCTTTCTTT	CASTQGTEAFF
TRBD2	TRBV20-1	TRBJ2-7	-	TGCAGTGCTTGGACTAGCGGGAATACCTACGAGCAGTACTTC	CSAWTSGNTYEQYF
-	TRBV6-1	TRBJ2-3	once	TGTGCCAGCAGTGCAGTCCCGCTAGCGACTAGCACAGATACGCAGTATTTT	CASSAVPLATSTDTQYF
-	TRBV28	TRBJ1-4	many	TGTGCCAGCAGCCGAGAACATCCCCCGGATTATACTGAAAAACTGTTTTTT	CASSREHPPDYTEKLFF
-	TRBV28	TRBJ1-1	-	TGTGCCAGCAACAAACAGGAGGAGATGAACACTGAAGCTTTCTTT	CASNKQEEMNTEAFF
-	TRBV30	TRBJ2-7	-	TGTGCCTGGAGTGGCCTGAACGGACTCTACGAGCAGTACTTC	CAWSGLNGLYEQYF
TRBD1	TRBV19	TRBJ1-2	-	TGTGCCAGTAGTAGCCCGGGACAGAACTTCTATGGCTACACCTTC	CASSSPGQNFYGYTF
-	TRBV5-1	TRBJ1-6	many	TGCGCCAGCAGCTCTAAGACCGGTAAACCCCTCCACTTT	CASSSKTGKPLHF
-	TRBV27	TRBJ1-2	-	TGTGCCAGCAGTTTAAGGGAGAACTATGGCTACACCTTC	CASSLRENYGYTF
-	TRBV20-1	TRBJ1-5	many	TGCAGTGCTAGCGGCAGCAATCAGCCCCAGCATTTT	CSASGSNQPQHF
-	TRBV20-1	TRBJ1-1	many	TGCAGTGCGCACCGGGGCCTCATGAACACTGAAGCTTTCTTT	CSAHRGLMNTEAFF
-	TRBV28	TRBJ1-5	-	TGTGCCAGCAGTGCCCCCCGTGTGCCCCAGCATTTT	CASSAPRVPQHF
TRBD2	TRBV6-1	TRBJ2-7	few	TGTGCCAGCAGTGAAGGTGGGGGAGGGACTTCCTACGAGCAGTACTTC	CASSEGGGGTSYEQYF
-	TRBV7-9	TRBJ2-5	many	TGTGCCAGCACCCGGGAGGAGACCCAGTACTTC	CASTREETQYF
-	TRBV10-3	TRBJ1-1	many	TGTGCCATCAGTGAACAGGAGGGCACTGAAGCTTTCTTT	CAISEQEGTEAFF
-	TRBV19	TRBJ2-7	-	TGTGAAACCCGGCGGGGTACGAGCTCCTACGAGCAGTACTTC	CETRRGTSSYEQYF
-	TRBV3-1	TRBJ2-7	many	TGTGCCAGCAGCCAAGGGGCGGGGACCTACGAGCAGTACTTC	CASSQGAGTYEQYF
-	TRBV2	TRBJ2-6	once	TGTGCCAGCAGGGGAACAGGGAGCGTCCTGACTTTC	CASRGTGSVLTF
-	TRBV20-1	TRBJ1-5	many	TGCAGTGCTAGAGACACACCGGATCAGCCCCAGCATTTT	CSARDTPDQPQHF
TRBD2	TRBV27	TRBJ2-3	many	TGTGCCAGCAGTTTATACGGACTAGCGGGGGGGCCTGGTACAGATACGCAGTATTTT	CASSLYGLAGGPGTDTQYF
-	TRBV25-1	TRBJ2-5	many	TGTGCCAGCAGTGGGGCTTGGGAGGCGGAGACCCAGTACTTC	CASSGAWEAETQYF
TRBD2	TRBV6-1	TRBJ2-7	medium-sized	TGTGCCAGCACCAGTGGACTAGCCACCTACGAGCAGTACTTC	CASTSGLATYEQYF
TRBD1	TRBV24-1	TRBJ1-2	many	TGTGCCACCAGTGATGTAGAAACAACAGGGGCTTCCTATGGCTACACCTTC	CATSDVETTGASYGYTF
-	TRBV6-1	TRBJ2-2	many	TGTGCCAGCAGTGAGTCGGCGAACGCGAACACCGGGGAGCTGTTTTTT	CASSESANANTGELFF
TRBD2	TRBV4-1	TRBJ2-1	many	TGCGCCAGCAGCCAGCCCGGGACTAGCGGGAGAAATGAGCAGTTCTTC	CASSQPGTSGRNEQFF
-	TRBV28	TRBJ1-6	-	TGTGCCATCAAGTCGGGCTCCTATAATTCACCACTCCACTTT	CAIKSGSYNSPLHF
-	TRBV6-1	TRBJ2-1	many	TGTGCCAGCACCCTATCCTACAATGAGCAGTTCTTC	CASTLSYNEQFF
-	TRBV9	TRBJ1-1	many	TGTGCCAGCAGCGTAGGAGGGGAAACTGAAGCTTTCTTT	CASSVGGETEAFF
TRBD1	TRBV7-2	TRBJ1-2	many	TGTGCCAGCAGCTCAAACAGGGGGCGTTTTGGCTACACCTTC	CASSSNRGRFGYTF
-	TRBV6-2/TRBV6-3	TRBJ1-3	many	TGTGCCAGCAGTGAAGAGGGCCAAGGGTTACCCATATATTTT	CASSEEGQGLPIYF
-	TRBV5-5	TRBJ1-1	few	TGTGCCAGCGGGCCCCTAACGGGTGAAGCTTTCTTT	CASGPLTGEAFF
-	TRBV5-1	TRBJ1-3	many	TGCGCCAGCACCTTAGGATTGGACAGTTGGAGCTCTGGAAACACCATATATTTT	CASTLGLDSWSSGNTIYF